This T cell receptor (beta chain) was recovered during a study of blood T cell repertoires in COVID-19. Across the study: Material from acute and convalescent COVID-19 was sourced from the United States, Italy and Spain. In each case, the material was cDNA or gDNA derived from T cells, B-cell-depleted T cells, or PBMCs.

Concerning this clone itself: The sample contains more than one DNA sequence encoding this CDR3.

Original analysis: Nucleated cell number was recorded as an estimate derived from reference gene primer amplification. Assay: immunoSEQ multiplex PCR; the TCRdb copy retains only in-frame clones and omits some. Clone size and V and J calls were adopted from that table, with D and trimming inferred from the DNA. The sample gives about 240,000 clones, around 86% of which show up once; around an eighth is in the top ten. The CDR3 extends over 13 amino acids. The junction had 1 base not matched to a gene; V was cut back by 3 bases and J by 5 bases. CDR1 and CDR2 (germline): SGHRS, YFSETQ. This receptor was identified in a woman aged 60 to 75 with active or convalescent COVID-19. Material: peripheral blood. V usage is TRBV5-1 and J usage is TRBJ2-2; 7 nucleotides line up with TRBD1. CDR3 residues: CASSSQGTGELFF. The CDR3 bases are TGCGCCAGCAGCTCACAGGGGACCGGGGAGCTGTTTTTT.